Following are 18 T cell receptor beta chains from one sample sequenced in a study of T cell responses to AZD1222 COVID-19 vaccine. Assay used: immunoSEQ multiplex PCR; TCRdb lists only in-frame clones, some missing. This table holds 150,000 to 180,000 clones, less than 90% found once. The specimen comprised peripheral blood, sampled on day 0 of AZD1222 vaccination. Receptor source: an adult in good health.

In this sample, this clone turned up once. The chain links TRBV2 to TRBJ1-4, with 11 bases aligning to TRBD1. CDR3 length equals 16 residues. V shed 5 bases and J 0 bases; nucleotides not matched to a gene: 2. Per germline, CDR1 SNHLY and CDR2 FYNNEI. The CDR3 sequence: CASSSGQGATNEKLFF. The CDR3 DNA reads TGTGCCAGCAGTTCGGGACAGGGGGCAACTAATGAAAAACTGTTTTTT.

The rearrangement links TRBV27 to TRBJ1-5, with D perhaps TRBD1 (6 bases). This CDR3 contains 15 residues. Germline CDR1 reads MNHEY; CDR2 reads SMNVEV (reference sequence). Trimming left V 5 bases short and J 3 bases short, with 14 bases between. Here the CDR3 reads CASSDTGMLNQPQHF. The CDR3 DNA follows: TGTGCCAGCAGTGACACAGGGATGCTCAATCAGCCCCAGCATTTT.

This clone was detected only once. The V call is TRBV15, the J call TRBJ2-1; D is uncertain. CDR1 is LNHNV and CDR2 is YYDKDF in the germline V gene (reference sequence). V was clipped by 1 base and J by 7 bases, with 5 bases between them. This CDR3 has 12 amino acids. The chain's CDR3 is CATSRGLNEQFF. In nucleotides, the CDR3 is TGTGCCACCAGCAGAGGCCTTAATGAGCAGTTCTTC.

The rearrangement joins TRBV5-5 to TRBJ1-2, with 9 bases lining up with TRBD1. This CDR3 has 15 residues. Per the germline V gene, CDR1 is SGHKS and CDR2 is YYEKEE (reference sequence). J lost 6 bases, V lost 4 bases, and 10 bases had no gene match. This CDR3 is CASSTGQGGWDGYTF. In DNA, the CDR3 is TGTGCCAGCAGCACGGGACAGGGAGGTTGGGATGGCTACACCTTC.

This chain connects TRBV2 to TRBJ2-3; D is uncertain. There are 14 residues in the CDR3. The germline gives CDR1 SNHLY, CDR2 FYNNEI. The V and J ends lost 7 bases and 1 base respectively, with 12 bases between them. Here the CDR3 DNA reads TGTGCCAGCATTACAAGGTGGGGCACAGATACGCAGTATTTT. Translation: CASITRWGTDTQYF.

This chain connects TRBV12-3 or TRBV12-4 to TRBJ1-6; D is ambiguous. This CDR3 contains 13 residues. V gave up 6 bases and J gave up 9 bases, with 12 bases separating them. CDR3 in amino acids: CASRNSLGSPLHF. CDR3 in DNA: TGTGCCAGCAGAAACAGCCTTGGTTCACCCCTCCACTTT.

The CDR3 coding sequence is TGTGCCAGCAGTAACCCGGGACAGGGGGTTAATGAGCAGTTCTTC. As protein: CASSNPGQGVNEQFF. The V call is TRBV27, the J call TRBJ2-1; 11 bases map to TRBD1. V gave up 5 bases and J gave up 7 bases; unmatched junction bases: 7. From germline, CDR1 is MNHEY and CDR2 SMNVEV (reference sequence). There are 15 residues in the CDR3.

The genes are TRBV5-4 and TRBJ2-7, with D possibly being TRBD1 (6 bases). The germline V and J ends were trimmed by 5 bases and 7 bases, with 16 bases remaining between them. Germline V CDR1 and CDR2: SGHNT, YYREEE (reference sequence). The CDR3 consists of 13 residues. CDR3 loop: CASSVTGTGEQYF. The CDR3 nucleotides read TGTGCCAGCAGTGTTACAGGGACGGGGGAGCAGTACTTC.

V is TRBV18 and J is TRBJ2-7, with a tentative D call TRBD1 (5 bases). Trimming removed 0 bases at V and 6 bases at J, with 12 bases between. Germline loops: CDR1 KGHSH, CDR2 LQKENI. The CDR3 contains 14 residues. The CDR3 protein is CASSPPGQVFEQYF. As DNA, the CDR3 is TGTGCCAGCTCACCACCGGGGCAGGTCTTCGAGCAGTACTTC.

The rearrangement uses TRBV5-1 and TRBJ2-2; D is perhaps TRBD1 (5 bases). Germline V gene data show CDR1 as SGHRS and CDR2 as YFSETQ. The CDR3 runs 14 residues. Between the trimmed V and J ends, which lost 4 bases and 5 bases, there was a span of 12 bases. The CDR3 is CASSTQGGTGELFF. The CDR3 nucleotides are TGCGCCAGCAGCACTCAGGGTGGGACCGGGGAGCTGTTTTTT.

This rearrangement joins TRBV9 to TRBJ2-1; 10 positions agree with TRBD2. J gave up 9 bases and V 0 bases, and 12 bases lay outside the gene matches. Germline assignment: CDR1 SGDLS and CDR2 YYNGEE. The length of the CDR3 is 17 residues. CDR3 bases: TGTGCCAGCAGCGTAGGGCCGGGACTAGCGCTAGTTGGTGAGCAGTTCTTC. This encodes CASSVGPGLALVGEQFF.

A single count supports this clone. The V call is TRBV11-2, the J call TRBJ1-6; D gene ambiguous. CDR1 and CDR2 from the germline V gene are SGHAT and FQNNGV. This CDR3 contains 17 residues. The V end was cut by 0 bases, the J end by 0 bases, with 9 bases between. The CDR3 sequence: CASSLERQSSYNSPLHF. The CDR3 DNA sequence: TGTGCCAGCAGCTTAGAGCGGCAGAGCTCCTATAATTCACCCCTCCACTTT. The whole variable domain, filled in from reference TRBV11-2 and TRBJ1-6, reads EAGVAQSPRYKIIEKRQSVAFWCNPISGHATLYWYQQILGQGPKLLIQFQNNGVVDDSQLPKDRFSAERLKGVDSTLKIQPAKLEDSAVYLCASSLERQSSYNSPLHFGNGTRLTVT.

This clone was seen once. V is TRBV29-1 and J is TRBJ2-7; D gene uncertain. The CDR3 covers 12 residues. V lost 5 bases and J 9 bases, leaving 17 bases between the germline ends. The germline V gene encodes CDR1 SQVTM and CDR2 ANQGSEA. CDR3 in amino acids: CSVNDGKRAQYF. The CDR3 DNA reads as TGCAGCGTTAATGACGGAAAAAGAGCGCAGTACTTC.

The DNA for the CDR3 is TGTGCCAGCACCCCGCGGGTCTTGAACACTGAAGCTTTCTTT. This codes for CASTPRVLNTEAFF. This chain uses TRBV5-6 with TRBJ1-1; D is unresolved. Per the germline V gene, CDR1 is SGHDT and CDR2 is YYEEEE. With 6 bases removed from V and 0 bases from J, the gap between germline ends came to 12 bases. The CDR3 is 14 amino acids.

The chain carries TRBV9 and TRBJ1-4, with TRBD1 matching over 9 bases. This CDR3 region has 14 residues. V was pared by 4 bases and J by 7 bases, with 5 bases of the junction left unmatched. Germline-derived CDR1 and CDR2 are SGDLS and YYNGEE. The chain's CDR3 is CASSSGTGSEKLFF. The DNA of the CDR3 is TGTGCCAGCAGCTCCGGGACAGGGAGTGAAAAACTGTTTTTT.

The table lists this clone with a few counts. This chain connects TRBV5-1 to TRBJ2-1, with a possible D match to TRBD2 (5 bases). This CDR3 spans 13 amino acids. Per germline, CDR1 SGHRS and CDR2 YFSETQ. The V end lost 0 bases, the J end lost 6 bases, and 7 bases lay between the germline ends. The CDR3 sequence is CASSLGLANEQFF. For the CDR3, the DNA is TGCGCCAGCAGCTTGGGTCTAGCCAATGAGCAGTTCTTC.

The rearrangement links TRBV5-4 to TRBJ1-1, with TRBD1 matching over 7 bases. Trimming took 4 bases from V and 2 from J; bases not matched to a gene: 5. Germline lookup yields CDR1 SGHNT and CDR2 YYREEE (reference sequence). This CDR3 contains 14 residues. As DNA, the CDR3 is TGTGCCAGCAGCCCGACAGGGTTTAACACTGAAGCTTTCTTT. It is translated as CASSPTGFNTEAFF.

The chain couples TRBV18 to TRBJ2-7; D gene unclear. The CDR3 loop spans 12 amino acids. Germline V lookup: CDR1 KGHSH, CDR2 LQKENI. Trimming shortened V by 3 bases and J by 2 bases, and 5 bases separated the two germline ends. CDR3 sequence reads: CASSPQTYEQYF. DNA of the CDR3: TGTGCCAGCTCACCCCAGACCTACGAGCAGTACTTC.